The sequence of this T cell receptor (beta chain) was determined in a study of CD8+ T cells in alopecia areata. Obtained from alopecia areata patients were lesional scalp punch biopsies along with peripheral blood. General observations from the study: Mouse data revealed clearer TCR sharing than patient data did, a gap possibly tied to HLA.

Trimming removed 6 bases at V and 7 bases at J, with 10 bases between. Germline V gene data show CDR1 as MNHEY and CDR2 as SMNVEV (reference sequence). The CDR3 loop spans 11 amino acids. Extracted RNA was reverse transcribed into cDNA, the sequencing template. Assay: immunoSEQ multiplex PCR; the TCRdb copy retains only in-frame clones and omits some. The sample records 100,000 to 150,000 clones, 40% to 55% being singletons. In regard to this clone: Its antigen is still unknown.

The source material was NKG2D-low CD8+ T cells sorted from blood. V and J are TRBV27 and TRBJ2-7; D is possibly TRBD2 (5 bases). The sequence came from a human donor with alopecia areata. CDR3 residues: CASRLSGEQYF. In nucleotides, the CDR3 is TGTGCCAGCAGATTGAGCGGTGAGCAGTACTTC.